These 14 T cell receptor beta chains originate from one sample sequenced in a study of blood T cells in healthy people across ages. A sample-barcoded 5' primer and a J-beta primer mix were used in a second PCR of about 7 to 11 cycles. Each CDR3 protein is one row after TCRdb ran MiXCR on the 5' RACE reads. The table includes roughly 1.5 million distinct CDR3 sequences, approximately 43% detected once. Sequenced material: blood. These receptors all stem from a woman under 30 in good health.

CDR3 bases: TGTGCCAGCAGCCAAGATGGTCGACCAGACACGTTCTTC. It specifies CASSQDGRPDTFF. This rearrangement joins TRBV4-2 to TRBJ2-1, with D uncertain. The CDR3 has 13 amino acids. Per germline, CDR1 LGHNA and CDR2 YNFKEQ. Trimming shortened V by 0 bases and J by 15 bases, and 15 bases separated the two germline ends.

This clonotype turned up a few times. CDR3 amino acids: CSAFVGGGNQPQHF. Here the CDR3 DNA reads TGCAGTGCCTTCGTTGGAGGTGGCAATCAGCCCCAGCATTTT. This sequence joins TRBV20-1 and TRBJ1-5; D gene unclear. Germline CDR1 is DFQATT and CDR2 is SNEGSKA (reference sequence). This CDR3 spans 14 amino acids. V lost 6 bases and J 2 bases, leaving 14 bases between the germline ends.

This clonotype was seen only a few times. The chain links TRBV20-1 to TRBJ2-1; the match to TRBD2 covers 7 bases. Looked up from germline, CDR1 is DFQATT and CDR2 is SNEGSKA (reference sequence). This CDR3 is 13 amino acids long. V gave up 6 bases and J gave up 5 bases; unmatched junction bases: 7. The CDR3 DNA reads TGCAGTGCCCGACTAGCACCCCACAATGAGCAGTTCTTC. Translating gives CSARLAPHNEQFF.

This clonotype was found a few times. The chain recombines TRBV29-1 with TRBJ2-3; no clear D gene. Trimming cost V 4 bases and J 4 bases, with 9 bases left between them. There are 12 residues in the CDR3. Germline V gene data show CDR1 as SQVTM and CDR2 as ANQGSEA. This CDR3 reads CSVVSPADTQYF. The CDR3 DNA follows: TGCAGCGTTGTGTCTCCCGCAGATACGCAGTATTTT.

This clonotype came up a few times. The chain links TRBV6-1 to TRBJ2-1; TRBD2 matches 11 bases. Per germline, CDR1 MNHNS and CDR2 SASEGT. The V and J ends lost 1 base and 2 bases, in that order; junction bases with no gene match: 4. CDR3 length equals 17 residues. CDR3 bases: TGTGCCAGCAGTGAAGAGCTAGCGGGGGGCCCCTACAATGAGCAGTTCTTC. Translation gives CASSEELAGGPYNEQFF.

This clonotype occurred a few times. The genes are TRBV5-5 and TRBJ1-5; weak D call: TRBD1 (6 bases). Trimming left V 2 bases short and J 6 bases short, with 24 bases between. Germline CDR1 reads SGHKS; CDR2 reads YYEKEE (reference sequence). CDR3 length equals 18 residues. CDR3 nucleotides: TGTGCCAGCAGCTTTGGCGGGGGGGGCCGGCTGCAGGGTCAGCCCCAGCATTTT. Translating it yields CASSFGGGGRLQGQPQHF.

A word on this clonotype: One end of the junction is discordant with germline, which a read error may explain. The chain uses TRBV4-3 and TRBJ2-1; 12 bases align to TRBD1. The CDR3 is 16 amino acids. Germline V gene lookup returns CDR1 LGHNA and CDR2 YSLEER. In DNA, the CDR3 is TGCGCCAGCAGCAAGCTGGGGACAGGGGGCTTGGGTGAGCGGTTCTTC. This codes for CASSKLGTGGLGERFF.

This CDR3 reads CSARDPGLTGNQPQHF. The CDR3 DNA follows: TGCAGTGCTAGAGATCCCGGCCTCACGGGCAATCAGCCCCAGCATTTT. The chain joins TRBV20-1 to TRBJ1-5; D gene unclear. The CDR3 totals 16 residues. V lost 0 bases, J lost 2 bases, and 14 bases lay in between. CDR1 DFQATT and CDR2 SNEGSKA come from the germline V gene (reference sequence).

V gene TRBV7-9 combines with J gene TRBJ2-7, with D hard to call. Germline V gives CDR1 SEHNR, CDR2 FQNEAQ (reference sequence). This CDR3 is built from 15 residues. Trimming left V 2 bases short and J 0 bases short, with 11 bases between. The DNA of the CDR3 is TGTGCCAGCAGCTTAACACCTCTAAGCTCCTACGAGCAGTACTTC. It translates to CASSLTPLSSYEQYF.

The chain combines TRBV6-1 with TRBJ2-5; 9 bases align to TRBD1. The trim removed 8 bases at V and 5 bases at J, leaving 15 bases unmatched. There are 16 residues in the CDR3. Germline V gene data show CDR1 as MNHNS and CDR2 as SASEGT. Written as DNA, the CDR3 is TGTGCCAGCTTTTGGGACAGGGAACTATCCACGGAGACCCAGTACTTC. Translated, it gives CASFWDRELSTETQYF.

The chain is built from TRBV29-1 and TRBJ1-3, with a weak D call TRBD1 (6 bases). With 4 bases removed from V and 0 bases from J, the gap between germline ends came to 7 bases. CDR1 SQVTM and CDR2 ANQGSEA come from the germline V gene. This CDR3 contains 13 residues. CDR3 protein: CSVGQVSGNTIYF. CDR3 bases: TGCAGCGTTGGACAGGTCTCTGGAAACACCATATATTTT.

This chain joins TRBV9 and TRBJ2-1, with 7 positions matching TRBD2. From germline, CDR1 is SGDLS and CDR2 YYNGEE. CDR3 length equals 16 residues. Trimming took 3 bases from V and 0 from J; bases not matched to a gene: 6. CDR3 residues: CASSAPGEGSYNEQFF. As DNA, the CDR3 is TGTGCCAGCAGCGCCCCGGGGGAGGGCTCCTACAATGAGCAGTTCTTC.

This clonotype was observed a handful of times. This rearrangement joins TRBV10-3 to TRBJ2-2; D is perhaps TRBD2 (5 bases). Germline V CDR1 and CDR2: ENHRY, SYGVKD. This CDR3 comprises 12 residues. V shed 8 bases and J shed 7 bases, with 11 bases lying between them. CDR3 protein: CAIERAGGELFF. For the CDR3, the DNA is TGTGCCATCGAGAGGGCAGGCGGGGAGCTGTTTTTT.

This clonotype was counted a few times. This chain links TRBV5-1 with TRBJ2-5; 9 bases are shared with TRBD1. The end of the DNA aligns better with TRBJ2-7, so the J call may be wrong. This CDR3 region has 15 residues. Per the germline V gene, CDR1 is SGHRS and CDR2 is YFSETQ. In nucleotides, the CDR3 is TGCGCCAGCAGCAAGGACAGGGGTACTTCTGGCGAGCAGTACTTC. Encoded protein: CASSKDRGTSGEQYF.